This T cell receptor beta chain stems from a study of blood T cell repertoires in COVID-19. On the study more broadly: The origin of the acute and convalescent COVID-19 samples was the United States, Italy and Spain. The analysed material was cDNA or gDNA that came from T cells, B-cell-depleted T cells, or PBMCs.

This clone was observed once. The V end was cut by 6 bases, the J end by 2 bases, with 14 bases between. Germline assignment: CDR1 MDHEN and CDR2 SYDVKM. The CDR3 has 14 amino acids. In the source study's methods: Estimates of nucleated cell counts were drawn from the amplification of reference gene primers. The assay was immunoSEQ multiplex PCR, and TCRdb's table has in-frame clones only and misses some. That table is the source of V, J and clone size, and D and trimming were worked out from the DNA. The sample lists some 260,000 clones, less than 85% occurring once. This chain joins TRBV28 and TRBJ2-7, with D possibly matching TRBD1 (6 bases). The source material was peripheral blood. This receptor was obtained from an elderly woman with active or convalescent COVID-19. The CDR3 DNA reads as TGTGCCAGCAGGCCTACAGGGATTACCTACGAGCAGTACTTC. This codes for CASRPTGITYEQYF.